This T cell receptor beta chain was retrieved from a study of shared clonotypes between healthy human individuals. The overall study: The study used three CD4 naive, three CD4 memory, two CD8 naive and one CD8 memory plate per donor.

The study drew its donors from healthy HIV-negative adults without recent acute infections or vaccinations. Trimming left V 7 bases short and J 2 bases short, with 12 bases between. Germline V gene data show CDR1 as SGHRS and CDR2 as YFSETQ. The CDR3 runs 13 residues. Here immunoSEQ multiplex PCR was the method, and the copy in TCRdb shows in-frame clones only, minus some. This table has 1,500,000 or so clones, approximately 98.5% appearing once. The sample taken for sequencing was naive CD4+ T cells sorted from blood. Subset denoted: CD45RA+ positively selected. The V and J genes are TRBV5-1 and TRBJ2-5; D remains ambiguous. The TCR comes from a man aged 25 to 40 in good health. The CDR3 here is CASRTDIQETQYF. CDR3 in DNA: TGCGCCAGCCGCACAGATATTCAAGAGACCCAGTACTTC.